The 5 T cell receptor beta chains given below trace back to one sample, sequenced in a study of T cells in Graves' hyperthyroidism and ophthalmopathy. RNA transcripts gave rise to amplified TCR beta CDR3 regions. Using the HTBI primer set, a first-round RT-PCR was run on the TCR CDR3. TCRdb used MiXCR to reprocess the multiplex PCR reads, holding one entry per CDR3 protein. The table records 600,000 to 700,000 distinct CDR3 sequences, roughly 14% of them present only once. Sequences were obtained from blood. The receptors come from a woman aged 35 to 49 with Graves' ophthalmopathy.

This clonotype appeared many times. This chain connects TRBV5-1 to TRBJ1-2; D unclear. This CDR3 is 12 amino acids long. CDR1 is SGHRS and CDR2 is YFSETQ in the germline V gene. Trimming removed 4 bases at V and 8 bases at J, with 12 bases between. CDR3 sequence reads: CASSAGWEGYTF. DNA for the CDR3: TGCGCCAGCAGCGCGGGCTGGGAAGGCTACACCTTC. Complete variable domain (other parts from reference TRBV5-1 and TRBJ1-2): KAGVTQTPRYLIKTRGQQVTLSCSPISGHRSVSWYQQTPGQGLQFLFEYFSETQRNKGNFPGRFSGRQFSNSRSEMNVSTLELGDSALYLCASSAGWEGYTFGSGTRLTVV.

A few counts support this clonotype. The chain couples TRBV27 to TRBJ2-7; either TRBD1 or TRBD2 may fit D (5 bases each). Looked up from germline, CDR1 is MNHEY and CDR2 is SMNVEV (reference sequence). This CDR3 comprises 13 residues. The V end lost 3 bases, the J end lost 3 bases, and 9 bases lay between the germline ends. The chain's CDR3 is CASSLGVYYEQYF. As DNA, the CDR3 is TGTGCCAGCAGTTTGGGGGTCTACTACGAGCAGTACTTC.

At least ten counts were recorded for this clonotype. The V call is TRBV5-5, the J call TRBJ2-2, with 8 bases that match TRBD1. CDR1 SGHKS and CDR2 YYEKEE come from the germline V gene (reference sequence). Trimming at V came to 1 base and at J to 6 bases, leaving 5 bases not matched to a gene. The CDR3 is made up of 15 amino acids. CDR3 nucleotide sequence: TGTGCCAGCAGCTTGTGGACAGGGTCCCCCGGGGAGCTGTTTTTT. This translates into CASSLWTGSPGELFF.

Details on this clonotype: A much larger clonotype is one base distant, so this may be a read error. CDR3 sequence reads: CASRWGRNIEAFF. As DNA, the CDR3 is TGTGCCAGCAGATGGGGCAGGAATATTGAAGCTTTCTTT. The V gene is TRBV6-2 or TRBV6-3, the J gene TRBJ1-1, with TRBD1 as a possible D gene (5 bases). There are 13 residues in the CDR3. With 6 bases removed from V and 7 bases from J, the gap between germline ends came to 15 bases. The germline CDR1 and CDR2 sequences are MNHEY and SVGEGT.

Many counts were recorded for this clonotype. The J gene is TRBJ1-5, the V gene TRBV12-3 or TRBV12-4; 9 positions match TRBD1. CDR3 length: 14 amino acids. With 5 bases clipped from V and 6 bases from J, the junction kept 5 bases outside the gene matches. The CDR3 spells CASSLDRGGQPQHF. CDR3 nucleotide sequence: TGTGCCAGCAGTCTGGACAGGGGCGGTCAGCCCCAGCATTTT.